The next 28 T cell receptor beta chains were all read from a single sample in a study of cytomegalovirus exposure and HLA in healthy donors. Clones were read by immunoSEQ multiplex PCR, and TCRdb kept only the in-frame ones, dropping some. Of 120,000 or so clones in the sample, over 85% were seen once. The specimen was PBMCs. The receptor set was obtained from a woman between 18 and 29 years old in good health and CMV-seronegative.

The chain recombines TRBV28 with TRBJ2-4; maybe TRBD1 (6 bases). V lost 6 bases to trimming and J lost 8 bases, with 14 bases between them. The CDR3 length is 13 residues. Germline assignment: CDR1 MDHEN and CDR2 SYDVKM. The CDR3 DNA reads as TGTGCCAGCAGCCTACAGGGTAGGGACATTCAGTACTTC. The encoded protein is CASSLQGRDIQYF.

The chain has TRBV6-6 and TRBJ1-5, with 11 bases fitting TRBD1. V was clipped by 5 bases and J by 6 bases; unmatched bases: 6. CDR1 is MNHNY, CDR2 SVGAGI, per germline (reference sequence). The CDR3 extends over 15 amino acids. The CDR3 DNA sequence: TGTGCCAGCAGTAAAGGACAGGGGGCGGGTCAGCCCCAGCATTTT. It yields the protein CASSKGQGAGQPQHF.

This chain joins TRBV9 and TRBJ2-7, with 10 bases identical to TRBD2. Losses at the gene ends were 0 bases for V and 6 bases for J; bases not matched to a gene: 6. Germline V gene lookup returns CDR1 SGDLS and CDR2 YYNGEE. The CDR3 is 15 residues long. The CDR3 sequence: CASSVAGTSAGEQYF. CDR3 DNA sequence: TGTGCCAGCAGCGTAGCGGGGACTAGCGCGGGCGAGCAGTACTTC.

This clone was counted between two and nine times. The chain is built from TRBV15 and TRBJ2-6; perhaps TRBD1 as D (5 bases). CDR1 and CDR2 (germline): LNHNV, YYDKDF (reference sequence). V dropped 0 bases and J dropped 3 bases, with 9 bases sitting between them. The CDR3 spans 16 residues. CDR3 protein: CATSRDQGSGANVLTF. CDR3 in DNA: TGTGCCACCAGCAGAGACCAGGGTAGTGGGGCCAACGTCCTGACTTTC.

The chain carries TRBV28 and TRBJ2-7, with D tentatively TRBD1 (6 bases). This CDR3 has 12 residues. Germline CDR1 and CDR2: MDHEN and SYDVKM. V lost 6 bases, J lost 0 bases, and 6 bases lay in between. Here the CDR3 DNA reads TGTGCCAGCAGGACAGGCTCCTACGAGCAGTACTTC. Translation gives CASRTGSYEQYF.

The chain is built from TRBV5-1 and TRBJ1-1, with no clear D. Germline V CDR1 and CDR2: SGHRS, YFSETQ. The CDR3 has 16 residues. Trimming shortened V by 2 bases and J by 0 bases, and 14 bases separated the two germline ends. The CDR3 DNA is TGCGCCAGCAGCTTCTGGGGAGCTGAGATGAACACTGAAGCTTTCTTT. This gives the protein CASSFWGAEMNTEAFF.

V and J are TRBV2 and TRBJ2-3, with 11 positions matching TRBD2. The CDR3 contains 15 residues. CDR1 is SNHLY, CDR2 FYNNEI, per germline. The V segment lost 5 bases and the J segment 5 bases; nucleotides outside the gene matches: 6. This CDR3 is CASSSTSGAVDTQYF. In DNA, the CDR3 is TGTGCCAGCAGTTCGACTAGCGGGGCTGTAGATACGCAGTATTTT.

The chain combines TRBV19 with TRBJ1-1, with TRBD1 identical over 7 bases. In germline, CDR1 is LNHDA, CDR2 SQIVND (reference sequence). Trimming took 3 bases from V and 5 from J; bases not matched to a gene: 6. This CDR3 region has 14 residues. CDR3: CASSMGQFLTEAFF. Here the CDR3 DNA reads TGTGCCAGTAGTATGGGACAGTTTTTGACTGAAGCTTTCTTT.

V is TRBV7-2 and J is TRBJ2-7; D is perhaps TRBD1 (6 bases). Germline assignment: CDR1 SGHTA and CDR2 FQGNSA. V was cut by 1 base and J by 0 bases, with 19 bases left in between. This CDR3 has 18 residues. CDR3 coding DNA: TGTGCCAGCAGCTTAGAGCTTGGGGGCTTTTCTTCCTCCTACGAGCAGTACTTC. Its translation is CASSLELGGFSSSYEQYF.

This clone was counted once. The V and J genes are TRBV7-2 and TRBJ1-2; TRBD1 matches 7 bases. Germline V CDR1 and CDR2: SGHTA, FQGNSA. J gave up 0 bases and V 5 bases, and 3 bases lay outside the gene matches. The length of the CDR3 is 14 residues. The CDR3 region is CASSRDSTNYGYTF. CDR3 in DNA: TGTGCCAGCAGCCGGGACAGTACTAACTATGGCTACACCTTC.

The CDR3, as DNA: TGTGCCAGCAGTCTAGCGGGAGCCGCAGATACGCAGTATTTT. This sequence encodes CASSLAGAADTQYF. This chain connects TRBV14 to TRBJ2-3; 10 bases line up with TRBD2. CDR3 length: 14 amino acids. Germline assignment: CDR1 SGHDN and CDR2 FVKESK. V lost 6 bases to trimming and J lost 4 bases; unmatched junction nucleotides: 4.

The CDR3 sequence: CASSMRDNEQFF. The CDR3 DNA follows: TGTGCCAGTAGTATGCGAGACAATGAGCAGTTCTTC. The chain is built from TRBV19 and TRBJ2-1; no reliable D call. Trimming took off 3 bases at V and 5 bases at J, with 5 bases between the two ends. CDR3 length: 12 residues. Germline loops: CDR1 LNHDA, CDR2 SQIVND (reference sequence).

The V and J genes are TRBV7-3 and TRBJ2-7; 7 bases map to TRBD1. J gave up 4 bases and V 1 base, and 7 bases lay outside the gene matches. CDR3 length: 15 amino acids. Germline V CDR1 and CDR2: SGHTA, FQGTGA. CDR3 residues: CASSLSPGQIYEQYF. CDR3 DNA: TGTGCCAGCAGCTTAAGTCCGGGACAGATATACGAGCAGTACTTC.

The chain employs TRBV6-5 and TRBJ2-1; D might be TRBD1 (5 bases). Trimming cost V 0 bases and J 8 bases, with 14 bases left between them. This CDR3 contains 15 residues. Germline values: CDR1 MNHEY, CDR2 SVGAGI. The CDR3 sequence: CASSYSVAGWDEQFF. The DNA for the CDR3 is TGTGCCAGCAGTTACTCGGTGGCAGGGTGGGATGAGCAGTTCTTC.

The V call is TRBV30, the J call TRBJ2-1; TRBD2 matches at 9 bases. Germline CDR1 is GTSNPN and CDR2 is SVGIG (reference sequence). V gave up 2 bases and J gave up 6 bases; unmatched junction bases: 5. CDR3 length: 14 residues. The CDR3 sequence is CAWSPTTSGNEQFF. Written as DNA, the CDR3 is TGTGCCTGGAGTCCGACGACTAGCGGCAATGAGCAGTTCTTC. Together with reference TRBV30 and TRBJ2-1, the CDR3 gives the full variable domain: SQTIHQWPATLVQPVGSPLSLECTVEGTSNPNLYWYRQAAGRGLQLLFYSVGIGQISSEVPQNLSASRPQDRQFILSSKKLLLSDSGFYLCAWSPTTSGNEQFFGPGTRLTVL.

The chain links TRBV19 to TRBJ1-1; 7 nucleotides match TRBD1. Trimming at V came to 4 bases and at J to 0 bases, leaving 2 bases not matched to a gene. Germline V gene lookup returns CDR1 LNHDA and CDR2 SQIVND (reference sequence). The CDR3 has 14 residues. The CDR3 is CASSRQGLNTEAFF. CDR3 DNA: TGTGCCAGTAGTAGACAGGGCCTGAACACTGAAGCTTTCTTT.

The gene calls are TRBV7-2 and TRBJ2-1, with 10 bases that match TRBD2. Trimming at V came to 1 base and at J to 8 bases, leaving 8 bases not matched to a gene. This CDR3 has 16 residues. Germline lookup yields CDR1 SGHTA and CDR2 FQGNSA. CDR3 nucleotide sequence: TGTGCCAGCAGCTTAGGTGGGCTAGCGGGAGTGGATGAGCAGTTCTTC. Its protein product is CASSLGGLAGVDEQFF.

The chain has TRBV5-1 and TRBJ1-2; maybe TRBD1 (6 bases). Germline CDR1 is SGHRS and CDR2 is YFSETQ. V lost 4 bases and J 3 bases, leaving 22 bases between the germline ends. The CDR3 contains 17 residues. Written as DNA, the CDR3 is TGCGCCAGCAGCCCGACCGGGGACCAGGGGAATTACTATGGCTACACCTTC. Translating it yields CASSPTGDQGNYYGYTF.

The chain uses TRBV11-2 and TRBJ2-7, with TRBD2 matching over 14 bases. The germline V gene has CDR1 SGHAT and CDR2 FQNNGV. CDR3 length equals 17 residues. Trimming at V came to 5 bases and at J to 7 bases, leaving 13 bases not matched to a gene. Here the CDR3 DNA reads TGTGCCAGCAGCGATCCGGGACTAGCGGGGGTTTCTATAGAGCAGTACTTC. Protein product: CASSDPGLAGVSIEQYF.

V and J are TRBV6-1 and TRBJ2-5; a possible D gene is TRBD1 (6 bases). The CDR3 length is 16 residues. The V end was cut by 0 bases, the J end by 3 bases, with 14 bases between. The germline gives CDR1 MNHNS, CDR2 SASEGT. CDR3 region: CASSEAGGTGKETQYF. CDR3 sequence (DNA): TGTGCCAGCAGTGAAGCAGGGGGTACAGGTAAAGAGACCCAGTACTTC.

The rearrangement links TRBV30 to TRBJ2-2; 7 nucleotides line up with TRBD2. Losses at the gene ends were 2 bases for V and 4 bases for J; bases not matched to a gene: 1. Germline CDR1 reads GTSNPN; CDR2 reads SVGIG (reference sequence). The CDR3 runs 13 residues. Here the CDR3 reads CAWSTSATGELFF. As DNA, the CDR3 is TGTGCCTGGAGTACTAGCGCCACCGGGGAGCTGTTTTTT. Drawing the rest from reference TRBV30 and TRBJ2-2, the complete variable domain is SQTIHQWPATLVQPVGSPLSLECTVEGTSNPNLYWYRQAAGRGLQLLFYSVGIGQISSEVPQNLSASRPQDRQFILSSKKLLLSDSGFYLCAWSTSATGELFFGEGSRLTVL.

This clone has more than one count but fewer than ten. V gene TRBV7-2 combines with J gene TRBJ1-2; D might be TRBD1 (5 bases). From germline, CDR1 is SGHTA and CDR2 FQGNSA. CDR3 length equals 17 residues. Trimming took off 1 base at V and 0 bases at J, with 15 bases between the two ends. CDR3 bases: TGTGCCAGCAGCTTAGGCGGGGCAGGCTCGTCTAACTATGGCTACACCTTC. Residues: CASSLGGAGSSNYGYTF.

The chain combines TRBV6-5 with TRBJ2-5, with TRBD2 matching over 7 bases. CDR3 length: 14 amino acids. Germline CDR1 and CDR2: MNHEY and SVGAGI. V lost 0 bases, J lost 9 bases, and 7 bases stayed unmatched. CDR3 protein: CASSYSIIAGAQYF. CDR3 DNA sequence: TGTGCCAGCAGTTACTCGATCATTGCGGGGGCCCAGTACTTC.

CDR3 loop: CASSPGLAAITDTQYF. The CDR3 nucleotides read TGCGCCAGCAGCCCAGGACTAGCGGCGATCACAGATACGCAGTATTTT. The rearrangement joins TRBV5-1 to TRBJ2-3; TRBD2 matches 10 bases. Germline V CDR1 and CDR2: SGHRS, YFSETQ. V trimming: 4 bases; J trimming: 2 bases; junction bases outside the gene matches: 7. This CDR3 has 16 residues.

The chain links TRBV6-1 to TRBJ2-1; a weak D match, TRBD2 (5 bases). V lost 1 base and J 14 bases, leaving 9 bases between the germline ends. CDR3 length: 11 amino acids. The germline V gene encodes CDR1 MNHNS and CDR2 SASEGT. The CDR3 DNA reads as TGTGCCAGCAGTGAAGGGACTTTCAAGTTCTTC. Its protein product is CASSEGTFKFF.

This sequence joins TRBV6-6 and TRBJ2-7, with 10 bases lining up with TRBD2. J was trimmed by 4 bases and V by 6 bases; bases with no gene match: 12. The CDR3 has 16 residues. Germline V gene lookup returns CDR1 MNHNY and CDR2 SVGAGI (reference sequence). In DNA form, the CDR3 reads TGTGCCAGCAGGCCGAGCGGGAGGGTCCTACATTACGAGCAGTACTTC. As protein: CASRPSGRVLHYEQYF.

A single count supports this clone. The chain couples TRBV6-5 to TRBJ1-1; possibly TRBD1 for D (5 bases). This CDR3 has 15 residues. Germline CDR1 MNHEY, CDR2 SVGAGI. The ends were cut back, 5 bases at V and 5 bases at J, with 18 bases in the middle. The chain's CDR3 is CASSRRDSRGTEAFF. The CDR3 DNA reads as TGTGCCAGCAGTCGCCGAGACTCCCGGGGGACTGAAGCTTTCTTT.

The gene calls are TRBV2 and TRBJ1-5, with 9 bases fitting TRBD1. The junction had 7 bases not matched to a gene; V was cut back by 6 bases and J by 4 bases. From germline, CDR1 is SNHLY and CDR2 FYNNEI. The CDR3 has 15 amino acids. In DNA, the CDR3 is TGTGCCAGCAGGGGACAGGGCTTAGAGAATCAGCCCCAGCATTTT. Amino acids: CASRGQGLENQPQHF.